The 2 T cell receptor beta chains reported below all come from one sample, sequenced in a study of OX40 agonist ivuxolimab in advanced cancers. Profiled with immunoSEQ multiplex PCR; TCRdb holds only in-frame clones, not every one. The repertoire holds about 42,000 clones, with 86% as singletons. Specimen: CD4+ or CD8+ T cells sorted from blood, collected in a trial of the OX40 agonist ivuxolimab. These receptors all stem from an adult with an advanced solid tumor such as melanoma, head and neck, liver or kidney cancer.

The V and J genes are TRBV6-6 and TRBJ1-1; possible D gene TRBD1, 5 bases. The CDR3 spans 13 residues. The V end lost 4 bases, the J end lost 6 bases, and 12 bases lay between the germline ends. Germline values: CDR1 MNHNY, CDR2 SVGAGI (reference sequence). As DNA, the CDR3 is TGTGCCAGCAGTTCGGGGGGGTGGGCTGAAGCTTTCTTT. It codes for CASSSGGWAEAFF.

This sequence joins TRBV30 and TRBJ2-1; tentative D call: TRBD1 (6 bases). CDR3 length equals 17 residues. The V and J ends lost 1 base and 1 base respectively, with 17 bases between them. CDR1 and CDR2 (germline): GTSNPN, SVGIG (reference sequence). The CDR3 loop is CAWSAGETDNSYNEQFF. The CDR3, as DNA: TGTGCCTGGAGTGCAGGGGAAACAGATAATTCCTACAATGAGCAGTTCTTC.